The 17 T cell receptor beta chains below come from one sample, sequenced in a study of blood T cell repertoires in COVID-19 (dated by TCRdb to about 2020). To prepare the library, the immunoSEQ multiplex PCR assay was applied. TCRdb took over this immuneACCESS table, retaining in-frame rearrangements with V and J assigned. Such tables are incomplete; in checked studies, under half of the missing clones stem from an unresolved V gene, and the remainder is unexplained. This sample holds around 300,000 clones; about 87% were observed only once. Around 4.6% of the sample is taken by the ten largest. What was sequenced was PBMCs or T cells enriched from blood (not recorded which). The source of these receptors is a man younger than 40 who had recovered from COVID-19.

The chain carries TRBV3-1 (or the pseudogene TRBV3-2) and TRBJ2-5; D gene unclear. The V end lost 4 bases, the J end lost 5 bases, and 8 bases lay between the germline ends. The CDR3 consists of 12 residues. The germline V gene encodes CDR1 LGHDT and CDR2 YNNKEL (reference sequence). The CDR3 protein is CASSRTMETQYF. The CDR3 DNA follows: TGTGCCAGCAGCCGAACTATGGAGACCCAGTACTTC.

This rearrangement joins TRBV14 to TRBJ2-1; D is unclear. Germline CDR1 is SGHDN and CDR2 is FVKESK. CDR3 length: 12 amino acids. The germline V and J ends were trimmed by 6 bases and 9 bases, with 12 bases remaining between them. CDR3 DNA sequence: TGTGCCAGCAGTCTCGCCGGTACTGAGCAGTTCTTC. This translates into CASSLAGTEQFF.

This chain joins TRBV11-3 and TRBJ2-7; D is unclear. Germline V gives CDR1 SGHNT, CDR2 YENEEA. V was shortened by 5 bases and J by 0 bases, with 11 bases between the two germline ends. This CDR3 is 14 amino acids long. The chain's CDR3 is CASSLYSNSYEQYF. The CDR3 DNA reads TGTGCCAGCAGCCTGTACAGTAACTCCTACGAGCAGTACTTC.

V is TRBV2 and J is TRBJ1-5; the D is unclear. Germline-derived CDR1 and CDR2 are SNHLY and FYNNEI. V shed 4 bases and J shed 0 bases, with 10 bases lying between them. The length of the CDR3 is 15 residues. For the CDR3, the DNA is TGTGCCAGCAGTGTCGAGGCTTATAGCAATCAGCCCCAGCATTTT. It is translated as CASSVEAYSNQPQHF. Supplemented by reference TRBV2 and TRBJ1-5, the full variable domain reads EPEVTQTPSHQVTQMGQEVILRCVPISNHLYFYWYRQILGQKVEFLVSFYNNEISEKSEIFDDQFSVERPDGSNFTLKIRSTKLEDSAMYFCASSVEAYSNQPQHFGDGTRLSIL.

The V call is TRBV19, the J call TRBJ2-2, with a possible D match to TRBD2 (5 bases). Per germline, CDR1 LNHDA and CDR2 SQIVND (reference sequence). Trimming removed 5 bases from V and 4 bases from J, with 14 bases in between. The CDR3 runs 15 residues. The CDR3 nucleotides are TGTGCCAGTAGTTGGACGGGGTTGGGCACCGGGGAGCTGTTTTTT. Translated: CASSWTGLGTGELFF.

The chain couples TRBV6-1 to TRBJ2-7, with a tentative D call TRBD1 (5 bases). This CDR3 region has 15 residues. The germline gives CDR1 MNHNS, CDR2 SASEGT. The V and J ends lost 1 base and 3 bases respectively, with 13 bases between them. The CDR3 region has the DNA TGTGCCAGCAGTGAAGTGACAGAACCTAACTACGAGCAGTACTTC. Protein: CASSEVTEPNYEQYF.

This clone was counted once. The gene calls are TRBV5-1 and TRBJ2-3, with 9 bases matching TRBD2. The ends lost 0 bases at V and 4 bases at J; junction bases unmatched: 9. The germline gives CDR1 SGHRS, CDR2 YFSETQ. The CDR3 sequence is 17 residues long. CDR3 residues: CASSLGTLGGGADTQYF. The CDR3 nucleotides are TGCGCCAGCAGCTTGGGTACTCTTGGCGGGGGGGCAGATACGCAGTATTTT.

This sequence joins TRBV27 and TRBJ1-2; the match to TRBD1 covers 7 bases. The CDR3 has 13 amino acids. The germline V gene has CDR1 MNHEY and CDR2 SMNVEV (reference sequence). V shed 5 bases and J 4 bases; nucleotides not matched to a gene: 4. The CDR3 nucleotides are TGTGCCAGCAGTCAACGACAGGGCTATGGCTACACCTTC. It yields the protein CASSQRQGYGYTF.

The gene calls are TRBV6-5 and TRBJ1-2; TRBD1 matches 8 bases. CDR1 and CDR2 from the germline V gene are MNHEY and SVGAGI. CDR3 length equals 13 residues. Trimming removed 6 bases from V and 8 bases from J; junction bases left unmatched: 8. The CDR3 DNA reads TGTGCCAGCAGACTGACAGGGGCAGGAGGCTACACCTTC. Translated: CASRLTGAGGYTF.

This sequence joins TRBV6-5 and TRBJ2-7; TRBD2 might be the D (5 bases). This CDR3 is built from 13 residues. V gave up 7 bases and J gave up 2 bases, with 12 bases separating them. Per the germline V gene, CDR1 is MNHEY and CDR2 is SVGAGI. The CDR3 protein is CASTLRVTYEQYF. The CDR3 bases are TGTGCCAGCACCTTGAGGGTTACCTACGAGCAGTACTTC.

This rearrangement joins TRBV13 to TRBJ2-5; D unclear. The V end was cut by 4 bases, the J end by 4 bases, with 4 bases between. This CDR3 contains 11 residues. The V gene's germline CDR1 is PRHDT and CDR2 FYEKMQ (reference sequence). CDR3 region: CASSSLETQYF. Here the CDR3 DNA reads TGTGCCAGCAGCTCGTTAGAGACCCAGTACTTC.

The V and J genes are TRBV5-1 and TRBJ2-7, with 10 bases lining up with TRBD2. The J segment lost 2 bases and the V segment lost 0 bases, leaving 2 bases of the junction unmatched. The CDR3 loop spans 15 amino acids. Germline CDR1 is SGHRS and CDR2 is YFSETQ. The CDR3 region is CASSLVSGGPYEQYF. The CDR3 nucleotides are TGCGCCAGCAGCTTGGTTAGCGGGGGGCCCTACGAGCAGTACTTC.

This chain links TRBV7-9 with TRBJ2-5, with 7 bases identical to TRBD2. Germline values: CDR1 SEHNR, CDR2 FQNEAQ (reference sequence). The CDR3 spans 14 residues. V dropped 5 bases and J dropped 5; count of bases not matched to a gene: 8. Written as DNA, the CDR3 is TGTGCCAGCAGCCCTCTCCGAGCGGGGGAGACCCAGTACTTC. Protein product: CASSPLRAGETQYF.

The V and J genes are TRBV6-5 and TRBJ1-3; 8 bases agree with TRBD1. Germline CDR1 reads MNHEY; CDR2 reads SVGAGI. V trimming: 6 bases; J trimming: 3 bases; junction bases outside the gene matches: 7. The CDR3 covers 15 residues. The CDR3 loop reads CASRPGGAGGNTIYF. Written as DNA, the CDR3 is TGTGCCAGCAGACCAGGGGGCGCGGGTGGAAACACCATATATTTT.

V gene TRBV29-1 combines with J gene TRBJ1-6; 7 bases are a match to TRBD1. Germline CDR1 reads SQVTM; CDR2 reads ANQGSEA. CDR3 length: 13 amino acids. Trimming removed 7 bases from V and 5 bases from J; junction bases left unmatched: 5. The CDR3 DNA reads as TGCAGCGCCCGGGACAGAGATAATTCACCCCTCCACTTT. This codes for CSARDRDNSPLHF.

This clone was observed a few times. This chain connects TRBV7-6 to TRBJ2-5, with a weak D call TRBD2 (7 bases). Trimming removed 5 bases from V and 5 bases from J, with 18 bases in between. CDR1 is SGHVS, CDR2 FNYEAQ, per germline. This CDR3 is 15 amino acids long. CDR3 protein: CASSPTRTAGETQYF. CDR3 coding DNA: TGTGCCAGCAGCCCCACCAGGACAGCGGGGGAGACCCAGTACTTC.

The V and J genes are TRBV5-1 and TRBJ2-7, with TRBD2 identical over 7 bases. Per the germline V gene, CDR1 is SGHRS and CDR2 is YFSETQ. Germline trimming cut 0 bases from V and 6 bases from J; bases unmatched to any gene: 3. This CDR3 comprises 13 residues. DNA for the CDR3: TGCGCCAGCAGCTTGGGGACTAGTGGCGAGCAGTACTTC. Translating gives CASSLGTSGEQYF.